This T cell receptor (beta chain) was documented in a study of tissue T cells after allogeneic stem cell transplantation (dated by TCRdb to 2021 to 2024). At the level of the whole study: Using research autopsies of patients with and without GVHD, plus mouse models of GVHD, the study profiled TCR beta repertoires across many tissues. The human arm was conducted as a prospective observational study, and neither blinding nor randomization was performed.

CDR1 GFQATS and CDR2 STVNSAI were looked up in the germline V gene. Trimming takes 3 bases off V and 2 bases off J; junction bases not matched to a gene: 4. The CDR3 goes from the cysteine to the phenylalanine over 14 residues. The DNA covers only part of the CDR3, 39 bases in frame from base 1. This clone has just one count. There is no known antigen for this receptor. The species here is mouse, which means the gene names and germline sequences are mouse ones. The read comes to an end 1 residue before the CDR3 does, leaving the germline J gene to fill in the end. The sample's time point label, decoded: mouse harvest day 14 after allogeneic transplant. Each mouse graft consisted of 10^7 T-cell-depleted bone marrow cells plus 10^6 splenic CD5+ T cells and was given by tail vein injection. Mouse GVHD was modeled in a major MHC-mismatch B6 (H2b) into BALB/c (H2d) model, with tissues profiled at day 7 or 14. On day 7 or 14 post-transplant, mouse tissues and retro-orbital blood were harvested with separate sterile tools for each animal, and livers were flushed beforehand. Before genomic DNA isolation with the DNeasy Blood & Tissue Kit, mouse tissues were minced with razor blades in buffered saline.

The library was made by the immunoSEQ multiplex PCR assay. Adaptive Biotechnologies performed the TCRbeta CDR3 sequencing at survey depth and reported CDR3 sequences, V/J genes, productive frequency and template counts. Amplification of TCR beta CDR3 regions was performed from genomic DNA rather than from RNA. The source study handled its data this way. Jensen-Shannon divergence was used to quantify pairwise repertoire overlap between tissues, with a value of 1 meaning complete divergence and a value of 0 meaning identical repertoires. Tissues were clustered by single-linkage agglomerative hierarchical clustering of pairwise JSD values and displayed as dendrograms. GLIPH2 was applied to all patient samples using simulation_depth 1000, kmer_min_depth 3, and cdr3_length_cutoff 8, and only groups with more than two unique CDR3s were retained. A standardized tissue-overlap score extrapolated Jaccard GLIPH-group overlap across patients to a standard repertoire size of 1000 clones. Linear mixed-effect models, with tissue included as a fixed effect and individual included as a random effect, were used to assess associations of diversity with clinical or experimental variables. In its TCRdb copy, this immuneACCESS table keeps in-frame sequences only and misses some clones. Where compared with another copy, unresolved V genes explain less than half of these, and the others have no known cause. The V and J calls and clone size were taken over from that table, and D and trimming were inferred from the DNA. The sample records fewer than 10,000 clones, around a third of which are singletons. Around 3% of the sample is taken by the ten largest.

Broad study findings and their caveats: Within patients, how anatomically similar the tissues were was a key factor in shaping TCR repertoire composition, regardless of disease or transplant status. Only a few T cell clones appeared in more than one patient, yet motif-based clustering showed tissue-specific repertoire signatures that were shared between patients. Sampling depth was acknowledged as a limitation, and the patient cohort was both small and clinically heterogeneous. Which tissue TCRs were alloreactive or antigen-specific was not determined in the study, and some clones might have been persisting host cells. In both patients and mice, only a limited portion of the TCR repertoire detected in tissues was captured by blood and spleen T cells.

The clonotype originates from a female BALB/c mouse given C57BL/6 T cells with graft-versus-host disease after an allogeneic hematopoietic cell transplant. Sequences were obtained from skin. The receptor chain draws on TRBV20 and TRBJ1-1, and 9 junctional nucleotides match TRBD1. The CDR3 loop reads CGARGTGPNTEVFF. Partial CDR3 DNA: TGTGGTGCTAGAGGGACAGGGCCCAACACAGAAGTCTTC.